These T cell receptor beta chains were read from a single sample in a study of blood T cells in healthy people across ages. TCRdb analysed the 5' RACE reads with MiXCR anew, one entry per CDR3 protein. The data contain fewer than 900,000 distinct CDR3 sequences, around 34% of them seen just once; the ten biggest clones take up 10% to 15%. Sequencing was carried out using blood. The receptors derive from a young man in good health. CDR3s include the opening cysteine and the closing phenylalanine or tryptophan. Fields, in order: V gene, CDR3 length, J gene, clone size, D gene, CDR3 DNA, CDR3 protein. A D gene is named only where the DNA matches it firmly. A clone size is listed for some rows: how often the clone was seen (once, few, many), or a class if it is expanded.

V gene: TRBV20-1
CDR3 length: 15
J gene: TRBJ2-2
clone size: once
D gene: -
CDR3 DNA: TGCAGTACTAGAAACCCTAACGTTGGGACCGGGGAGCTGTTTTTT
CDR3 protein: CSTRNPNVGTGELFF

V gene: TRBV7-9
CDR3 length: 20
J gene: TRBJ2-7
clone size: -
D gene: -
CDR3 DNA: TGTGCCAGCAGCCCCGTATCAAAATCCCCTCAGGGCGATCATTCCTACGAGCAGTACTTC
CDR3 protein: CASSPVSKSPQGDHSYEQYF

V gene: TRBV5-5
CDR3 length: 14
J gene: TRBJ2-1
clone size: few
D gene: -
CDR3 DNA: TGTGCCAGCAGCTTGGACAGGGAGGACAATGAGCAGTTCTTC
CDR3 protein: CASSLDREDNEQFF

V gene: TRBV5-1
CDR3 length: 17
J gene: TRBJ2-7
clone size: -
D gene: -
CDR3 DNA: TGCGCCAGCAGTTATCCTGACAGTAGGGGAGGTGGCTACGAGCAGTACTTC
CDR3 protein: CASSYPDSRGGGYEQYF

V gene: TRBV20-1
CDR3 length: 12
J gene: TRBJ1-1
clone size: -
D gene: -
CDR3 DNA: TGCAGTGTTAGTTTCGCGAACACCGAAGCTTTCTTT
CDR3 protein: CSVSFANTEAFF

V gene: TRBV7-3
CDR3 length: 18
J gene: TRBJ2-7
clone size: -
D gene: TRBD2
CDR3 DNA: TGTGCCAGCAGCTCCCCCGGGACTAGCGGTGAAAGCTCCTACGAGCAGTACTTC
CDR3 protein: CASSSPGTSGESSYEQYF

V gene: TRBV3-1
CDR3 length: 14
J gene: TRBJ2-3
clone size: -
D gene: -
CDR3 DNA: TGTGCCAGCAGCCATGCCCTGCGAACAGATACGCAGTATTTT
CDR3 protein: CASSHALRTDTQYF

V gene: TRBV7-9
CDR3 length: 14
J gene: TRBJ1-1
clone size: -
D gene: -
CDR3 DNA: TGTGCCAGCAGCTTAGCCCAAACGGCCACTGAAGCTTTCTTT
CDR3 protein: CASSLAQTATEAFF

V gene: TRBV27
CDR3 length: 14
J gene: TRBJ1-4
clone size: -
D gene: -
CDR3 DNA: TGTGCCAGCAGTTTCCAGGGTAGGGATGAAAAACTGTTTTTT
CDR3 protein: CASSFQGRDEKLFF

V gene: TRBV6-5
CDR3 length: 14
J gene: TRBJ2-7
clone size: few
D gene: -
CDR3 DNA: TGTGCCAGCAGTGCCCGGGACTCCCTAATCGAGCAGTACTTC
CDR3 protein: CASSARDSLIEQYF